The subject of this entry is one TCR beta chain. Its antigen remains unknown. Only in-frame clones appear in the TCRdb table, and some are missing; sequencing was by immunoSEQ multiplex PCR. The sample carries approximately 980,000 clones, roughly 72% recorded once. V lost 4 bases to trimming and J lost 5 bases; unmatched junction nucleotides: 4. The CDR3 totals 14 residues. Germline V lookup: CDR1 SNHLY, CDR2 FYNNEI. This record belongs to a study of shared clonotypes between healthy human individuals. General observations from the study: What limited the represented genetic and exposure-history diversity was the small number of donors. Larger richness was generally estimated for naive than memory subsets. The researchers took only blood, and tissue repertoires probably look different.

The origin of this receptor is a man younger than 30 in good health. Sequenced input: memory CD4+ T cells sorted from blood. Subset denoted: CD45RA-negative fraction. The chain carries TRBV2 and TRBJ2-7, with 11 bases that match TRBD2. The CDR3 reads CASSVLLAGDEQYF. For the CDR3, the DNA is TGTGCCAGCAGTGTCCTACTAGCGGGGGACGAGCAGTACTTC.